A single sample gave rise to the 21 T cell receptor beta chains below, sequenced in a study of T cell changes during pregnancy in multiple sclerosis. Repertoires were generated with immunoSEQ multiplex PCR, while TCRdb's copy carries only in-frame clones and drops some. The data show about 83,000 clones, roughly 95% seen once. Here the sequenced sample was peripheral blood, taken in the second trimester of pregnancy. All receptors come from a female donor with multiple sclerosis, enrolled in a pregnancy study.

J is TRBJ1-2 and V is TRBV6-6; 8 nucleotides align to TRBD1. V lost 2 bases and J lost 6; bases outside the gene matches: 8. Germline V lookup: CDR1 MNHNY, CDR2 SVGAGI (reference sequence). The CDR3 length is 15 residues. The CDR3 spells CASSYAQTGVDGYTF. CDR3 nucleotide sequence: TGTGCCAGCAGTTACGCCCAGACAGGGGTGGATGGCTACACCTTC.

The chain employs TRBV27 and TRBJ2-7; maybe TRBD2 (7 bases). CDR1 MNHEY and CDR2 SMNVEV come from the germline V gene (reference sequence). With 3 bases removed from V and 3 bases from J, the gap between germline ends came to 12 bases. The CDR3 totals 14 residues. The CDR3 bases are TGTGCCAGCAGTTTCGGGGGGCTTATCTACGAGCAGTACTTC. This sequence encodes CASSFGGLIYEQYF.

V is TRBV5-8 and J is TRBJ1-1, with 7 bases identical to TRBD1. V shed 4 bases, J shed 5 bases, and the junction held 8 bases outside the gene matches. The CDR3 is made up of 14 amino acids. Germline loops: CDR1 SGHTS, CDR2 YDEGEE. The CDR3 loop is CASSGWTGLTEAFF. The CDR3 bases are TGTGCCAGCAGCGGGTGGACAGGCCTGACTGAAGCTTTCTTT.

This chain links TRBV27 with TRBJ2-5, with 12 bases matching TRBD2. The J segment lost 5 bases and the V segment lost 5 bases, leaving 9 bases of the junction unmatched. Germline CDR1 reads MNHEY; CDR2 reads SMNVEV (reference sequence). CDR3 length equals 16 residues. The CDR3 region is CASSPLAGGFRETQYF. The CDR3 DNA is TGTGCCAGCAGTCCTCTAGCGGGAGGGTTTCGGGAGACCCAGTACTTC.

This clone has more than one count but fewer than ten. The gene calls are TRBV27 and TRBJ1-2; TRBD1 might be the D (5 bases). The V end lost 5 bases, the J end lost 5 bases, and 15 bases lay between the germline ends. CDR3 size: 14 residues. Germline loops: CDR1 MNHEY, CDR2 SMNVEV (reference sequence). In nucleotides, the CDR3 is TGTGCCAGCAGTGGCGCCACAGGCTCTTATGGCTACACCTTC. Residues: CASSGATGSYGYTF.

The gene calls are TRBV30 and TRBJ2-3, with D perhaps matching TRBD2 (6 bases). The CDR3 totals 17 residues. V was pared by 3 bases and J by 4 bases, with 23 bases between. Germline lookup yields CDR1 GTSNPN and CDR2 SVGIG (reference sequence). The DNA for the CDR3 is TGTGCCTGGAGCGGGGGTGTGGCGGGTGAGAGGGCAGATACGCAGTATTTT. It is translated as CAWSGGVAGERADTQYF.

The chain uses TRBV15 and TRBJ2-1; D possibly corresponds to TRBD2 (5 bases). From germline, CDR1 is LNHNV and CDR2 YYDKDF (reference sequence). V shed 11 bases and J shed 0 bases, with 14 bases lying between them. The length of the CDR3 is 14 residues. The chain's CDR3 is CASGRESSYNEQFF. The CDR3 coding sequence is TGTGCCTCAGGACGGGAAAGCTCCTACAATGAGCAGTTCTTC.

The CDR3 DNA reads as TGTGCCAGCAGTGACACTAGCGGCACAGATACGCAGTATTTT. This codes for CASSDTSGTDTQYF. V gene TRBV6-4 combines with J gene TRBJ2-3, with 7 bases that match TRBD2. The CDR3 loop spans 14 amino acids. V lost 2 bases to trimming and J lost 1 base; unmatched junction nucleotides: 0. The germline gives CDR1 MRHNA, CDR2 SNTAGT.

The J gene is TRBJ2-1, the V gene TRBV6-1; 7 bases line up with TRBD2. The germline V gene has CDR1 MNHNS and CDR2 SASEGT. CDR3 length: 14 amino acids. V lost 6 bases and J lost 5; bases outside the gene matches: 7. DNA for the CDR3: TGTGCCAGCAGGGGGCTAGCGGAGAACAATGAGCAGTTCTTC. Translating it yields CASRGLAENNEQFF.

The genes are TRBV15 and TRBJ2-7, with 12 nucleotides matching TRBD1. The CDR3 runs 18 residues. CDR1 LNHNV and CDR2 YYDKDF come from the germline V gene (reference sequence). V shed 5 bases, J shed 3 bases, and the junction held 14 bases outside the gene matches. CDR3 in amino acids: CATSGPEGQGAMDYEQYF. The DNA for the CDR3 is TGTGCCACCAGCGGGCCTGAGGGACAGGGGGCTATGGACTACGAGCAGTACTTC.

The CDR3 loop is CASSIAGQGRDTEAFF. CDR3 nucleotide sequence: TGTGCCAGTAGTATAGCCGGACAGGGCAGGGACACTGAAGCTTTCTTT. The chain uses TRBV19 and TRBJ1-1; 8 nucleotides agree with TRBD1. J was trimmed by 3 bases and V by 1 base; bases with no gene match: 7. This CDR3 has 16 residues. CDR1 and CDR2 from the germline V gene are LNHDA and SQIVND (reference sequence).

This sequence joins TRBV5-5 and TRBJ1-4; a possible D gene is TRBD1 (5 bases). The CDR3 spans 15 residues. Germline loops: CDR1 SGHKS, CDR2 YYEKEE (reference sequence). Trimming pared 2 bases from V and 0 bases from J, leaving 8 bases between. Written as DNA, the CDR3 is TGTGCCAGCAGCTTACAGGCCACAACTAATGAAAAACTGTTTTTT. This encodes CASSLQATTNEKLFF.

The chain employs TRBV7-2 and TRBJ1-1, with a weak D call TRBD1 (6 bases). There are 17 residues in the CDR3. Trimming shortened V by 5 bases and J by 2 bases, and 21 bases separated the two germline ends. CDR1 is SGHTA, CDR2 FQGNSA, per germline. The DNA of the CDR3 is TGTGCCAGCAGCCAGATCCCATCAGGGGTGACAAACACTGAAGCTTTCTTT. This gives the protein CASSQIPSGVTNTEAFF.

V usage is TRBV7-8 and J usage is TRBJ2-5, with 13 bases aligning to TRBD2. V lost 5 bases, J lost 1 base, and 1 base stayed unmatched. The CDR3 has 15 residues. CDR1 SGHVS and CDR2 FQNEAQ come from the germline V gene. The CDR3 sequence: CASSGTSGAQETQYF. The DNA for the CDR3 is TGTGCCAGCAGCGGGACTAGCGGGGCCCAAGAGACCCAGTACTTC.

This clone was seen only a few times. The gene calls are TRBV28 and TRBJ2-7, with D tentatively TRBD2 (7 bases). CDR1 and CDR2 from the germline V gene are MDHEN and SYDVKM. V was trimmed by 6 bases and J by 8 bases, leaving 26 bases between them. This CDR3 comprises 16 residues. CDR3 sequence reads: CASSARGGAVRVKQYF. The CDR3 nucleotides read TGTGCCAGCAGCGCCAGAGGGGGGGCAGTCAGGGTGAAGCAGTACTTC.

CDR3 DNA sequence: TGTGCCAGCAGCTCCCCGCAGGCTAGCGGGATTAACACCGGGGAGCTGTTTTTT. Its translation is CASSSPQASGINTGELFF. The rearrangement joins TRBV5-4 to TRBJ2-2, with 9 positions matching TRBD2. With V trimmed by 3 bases and J by 2 bases, 11 bases remained unmatched. The germline V gene encodes CDR1 SGHNT and CDR2 YYREEE (reference sequence). CDR3 size: 18 residues.

The genes are TRBV25-1 and TRBJ1-3; D is ambiguous. Germline CDR1 reads MGHDK; CDR2 reads SYGVNS. V gave up 9 bases and J gave up 0 bases, with 9 bases separating them. The CDR3 loop spans 13 amino acids. CDR3 DNA: TGTGCCAGTCGATTCAGCTCTGGAAACACCATATATTTT. This codes for CASRFSSGNTIYF. The full variable domain, with the rest looked up from reference TRBV25-1 and TRBJ1-3, is EADIYQTPRYLVIGTGKKITLECSQTMGHDKMYWYQQDPGMELHLIHYSYGVNSTEKGDLSSESTVSRIRTEHFPLTLESARPSHTSQYLCASRFSSGNTIYFGEGSWLTVV.

The CDR3 region is CASSLALRSGRYNEQFF. The CDR3 nucleotides are TGTGCCAGCAGCTTGGCCCTCCGCTCCGGGAGGTACAATGAGCAGTTCTTC. The chain joins TRBV11-2 to TRBJ2-1, with 7 bases aligning to TRBD2. The CDR3 is 17 residues long. The V gene end was trimmed by 3 bases and the J gene end by 4 bases; junction bases not matched to a gene: 12. Germline CDR1 reads SGHAT; CDR2 reads FQNNGV.

The chain combines TRBV14 with TRBJ1-3; D is possibly TRBD1 (5 bases). The CDR3 extends over 15 amino acids. CDR1 SGHDN and CDR2 FVKESK come from the germline V gene. Between the trimmed V and J ends, which lost 4 bases and 0 bases, there was a span of 10 bases. The CDR3 nucleotides read TGTGCCAGCAGCCTAACGACAGCCTCTGGAAACACCATATATTTT. Encoded protein: CASSLTTASGNTIYF. The variable domain in full, completed from reference TRBV14 and TRBJ1-3, reads EAGVTQFPSHSVIEKGQTVTLRCDPISGHDNLYWYRRVMGKEIKFLLHFVKESKQDESGMPNNRFLAERTGGTYSTLKVQPAELEDSGVYFCASSLTTASGNTIYFGEGSWLTVV.

J is TRBJ2-1 and V is TRBV5-4; 10 positions agree with TRBD2. This CDR3 region has 15 residues. Germline CDR1 is SGHNT and CDR2 is YYREEE (reference sequence). The trim removed 0 bases at V and 6 bases at J, leaving 3 bases unmatched. CDR3 sequence reads: CASSLGAGGGNEQFF. CDR3 nucleotide sequence: TGTGCCAGCAGCTTGGGAGCGGGAGGGGGCAATGAGCAGTTCTTC.

V is TRBV11-2 and J is TRBJ1-1; the match to TRBD1 covers 8 bases. The ends lost 6 bases at V and 7 bases at J; junction bases unmatched: 16. This CDR3 region has 16 residues. Germline V gene lookup returns CDR1 SGHAT and CDR2 FQNNGV. For the CDR3, the DNA is TGTGCCAGCAGGACAAGAGGGACAGGTCCCGGGGGTGAAGCTTTCTTT. Translation: CASRTRGTGPGGEAFF.